This T cell receptor beta chain was obtained from a study of T cell repertoires in cytomegalovirus infection. Across the study: Indicated by public TCR beta signatures were CMV infection and matching HLA type. Study results and caveats: People with CMV and the relevant HLA were identified by cumulative public TCR beta family frequency. HLA-C-restricted, CMV-specific TCR beta clonotypes were dominant ex vivo.

A few counts support this clonotype. Its antigen remains unidentified. The CDR3 covers 14 residues. Trimming stripped 3 bases from V and 6 bases from J, with 14 bases between. The germline V gene has CDR1 LNHDA and CDR2 SQIVND (reference sequence). TCRdb analysed the reads with MiXCR anew, one entry per CDR3 protein. The table includes around 320,000 distinct CDR3 sequences, more than 8% detected once. This clonotype originated in a human donor in good health (CMV status not recorded). Some clones in this sample may be carry-over from other donors' samples. Sample: PBMCs. The chain is built from TRBV19 and TRBJ1-2; the D is unclear. Here the CDR3 DNA reads TGTGCCAGTAGTATGGTAGTTCTCCAACATGGCTACACCTTC. Amino acids: CASSMVVLQHGYTF.